A selection of T cell receptor beta chains follows, all from one sample in a study of naive and memory T cell subsets. TCRdb re-analysed the 5' RACE reads in MiXCR, keeping a single row per CDR3 protein. The table records about 26,000 distinct CDR3 sequences, around a quarter of them present only once. Receptors originate from a female donor in good health. CDR3s include the opening cysteine and the closing phenylalanine or tryptophan. The D gene is left open where the match is weak. Some rows have no size entry. The others give once, few or many, or a class for an expanded clone.

CASSLISSGSYNEQFF	TGTGCCAGCAGCTTAATTTCTAGCGGGAGCTACAATGAGCAGTTCTTC	many	TRBD2	TRBV11-2	TRBJ2-1
CSVAAGGSYNEQFF	TGCAGCGTTGCCGCGGGGGGCTCCTACAATGAGCAGTTCTTC	many	TRBD2	TRBV29-1	TRBJ2-1
CASSLVVGTGQETQYF	TGTGCCAGCAGCTTAGTAGTGGGGACAGGTCAAGAGACCCAGTACTTC	many	TRBD1	TRBV7-6	TRBJ2-5
CASSFAGTQYF	TGTGCCAGCAGTTTTGCTGGGACCCAGTACTTC	once	NA	TRBV12-3/TRBV12-4	TRBJ2-5
CSAGTSGNPRNEQFF	TGCAGTGCTGGGACTAGCGGGAACCCCAGAAATGAGCAGTTCTTC	NA	TRBD2	TRBV20-1	TRBJ2-1
CSARAGGGNQPQHF	TGCAGTGCTAGAGCAGGGGGCGGGAATCAGCCCCAGCATTTT	NA	TRBD1	TRBV20-1	TRBJ1-5
CASSPGQNEKLFF	TGTGCCAGCAGCCCAGGACAGAATGAAAAACTGTTTTTT	few	NA	TRBV7-2	TRBJ1-4
CASSSRANQETQYF	TGTGCCAGCAGCTCCCGGGCTAACCAAGAGACCCAGTACTTC	few	NA	TRBV7-9	TRBJ2-5
CASSAQTGRWRGNQPQHF	TGTGCCAGTAGTGCCCAGACAGGGAGATGGAGGGGCAATCAGCCCCAGCATTTT	medium-sized	TRBD1	TRBV19	TRBJ1-5
CASSQGGFLDGYTF	TGTGCCAGCAGCCAAGGAGGTTTCTTAGATGGCTACACCTTC	NA	NA	TRBV4-2	TRBJ1-2
CSARVPRTYEQYF	TGCAGTGCTAGAGTTCCCCGGACCTACGAGCAGTACTTC	many	NA	TRBV20-1	TRBJ2-7
CASSLLGQGIGEQYF	TGTGCCAGCAGTTTATTAGGACAGGGGATCGGCGAGCAGTACTTC	medium-sized	TRBD1	TRBV12-3/TRBV12-4	TRBJ2-7
CASTDRVSYEQYF	TGTGCCAGCACCGACAGGGTGTCCTACGAGCAGTACTTC	NA	TRBD1	TRBV6-2/TRBV6-3	TRBJ2-7
CASSLQGRDTEAFF	TGTGCCAGCAGCTTACAGGGGCGCGACACTGAAGCTTTCTTT	few	NA	TRBV7-6	TRBJ1-1
CSVRDNSRLYEQYF	TGCAGTGTAAGAGATAACAGCCGACTTTACGAGCAGTACTTC	many	NA	TRBV29-1	TRBJ2-7
CASSFLSHNEQFF	TGCGCCAGCAGCTTTTTGTCTCACAATGAGCAGTTCTTC	NA	NA	TRBV5-1	TRBJ2-1
CASSGVSSYEQYF	TGTGCCAGCAGTGGAGTAAGCTCTTACGAGCAGTACTTC	many	NA	TRBV7-9	TRBJ2-7
CAISARAGIGGGIESSYNEQFF	TGTGCCATCAGTGCTAGGGCCGGAATTGGCGGGGGCATAGAGAGCTCCTACAATGAGCAGTTCTTC	NA	NA	TRBV10-3	TRBJ2-1
CSASSGPYGYTF	TGCAGTGCTAGTTCAGGGCCCTATGGCTACACCTTC	NA	NA	TRBV20-1	TRBJ1-2
CASRVSGSYNEQFF	TGTGCCAGCAGGGTTAGCGGATCCTACAATGAGCAGTTCTTC	medium-sized	NA	TRBV28	TRBJ2-1
CASSNRRGGELFF	TGTGCCAGCAGCAACAGAAGGGGCGGGGAGCTGTTTTTT	NA	NA	TRBV7-2	TRBJ2-2
CASSQEGQQPQHF	TGCGCCAGCAGCCAAGAGGGACAGCAGCCCCAGCATTTT	many	TRBD1	TRBV4-1	TRBJ1-5
CATSRDDSPLHF	TGTGCCACCAGCAGAGATGATTCACCCCTCCACTTT	NA	NA	TRBV15	TRBJ1-6
CAISELAGGNTGELFF	TGTGCCATCAGTGAGTTAGCGGGAGGGAACACCGGGGAGCTGTTTTTT	NA	TRBD2	TRBV10-3	TRBJ2-2
CASSQDPLTDTQYF	TGCGCCAGCAGCCAAGATCCCCTCACAGATACGCAGTATTTT	NA	NA	TRBV4-3	TRBJ2-3
CSAREAGRNGYTF	TGCAGTGCTAGAGAGGCAGGCCGGAATGGCTACACCTTC	few	NA	TRBV20-1	TRBJ1-2
CASSFTSLGANTGELFF	TGTGCCAGCTCCTTCACCTCCTTGGGGGCGAACACCGGGGAGCTGTTTTTT	many	NA	TRBV18	TRBJ2-2
CAISERAVEQFF	TGTGCCATCAGTGAGAGAGCGGTTGAGCAGTTCTTC	NA	NA	TRBV10-3	TRBJ2-1
CASSLAQGAGEQFF	TGCGCCAGCAGCTTGGCTCAGGGGGCAGGTGAGCAGTTCTTC	NA	TRBD1	TRBV5-1	TRBJ2-1
CASSEGGTATQQYF	TGTGCCAGCAGCGAGGGCGGGACCGCTACCCAGCAGTACTTC	NA	NA	TRBV7-2	TRBJ2-7
CASSLVTATVTDTQYF	TGCGCCAGCAGCTTGGTGACGGCTACCGTTACAGATACGCAGTATTTT	many	NA	TRBV5-1	TRBJ2-3
CASVTVRSNQPQHF	TGTGCCAGCGTAACCGTACGTAGCAATCAGCCCCAGCATTTT	many	NA	TRBV6-1	TRBJ1-5
CASSLVGDNSPLHF	TGTGCCAGCAGCTTAGTCGGTGATAATTCACCCCTCCACTTT	few	NA	TRBV13	TRBJ1-6
CSASPGLGSEQYF	TGCAGTGCAAGCCCGGGACTAGGATCCGAGCAGTACTTC	few	TRBD2	TRBV20-1	TRBJ2-7
CSGTSSDEQYF	TGCTCCGGGACTAGTTCCGACGAGCAGTACTTC	medium-sized	TRBD2	TRBV29-1	TRBJ2-7
CSVEDRNTEAFF	TGCAGCGTTGAAGACAGGAACACTGAAGCTTTCTTT	NA	NA	TRBV29-1	TRBJ1-1
CASSPSGQGNSPLHF	TGTGCCAGCTCCCCATCGGGACAGGGGAATTCACCCCTCCACTTT	medium-sized	TRBD1	TRBV18	TRBJ1-6
CSASYGGSVEQYF	TGCAGTGCTAGTTACGGGGGGTCGGTCGAGCAGTACTTC	NA	TRBD2	TRBV20-1	TRBJ2-7
CASSSGQGGQPQHF	TGTGCCAGCAGTAGCGGACAGGGCGGCCAGCCCCAGCATTTT	NA	TRBD1	TRBV2	TRBJ1-5
CSAGTSGSGNYNEQFF	TGCAGTGCGGGGACTAGCGGGAGTGGTAACTACAATGAGCAGTTCTTC	NA	TRBD2	TRBV20-1	TRBJ2-1
CASLSGDSSTDTQYF	TGTGCCAGCCTCTCCGGGGACAGTAGCACAGATACGCAGTATTTT	NA	TRBD1	TRBV7-2	TRBJ2-3
CSATGDRSGNTIYF	TGCAGTGCTACCGGGGACCGCTCTGGAAACACCATATATTTT	many	NA	TRBV20-1	TRBJ1-3
CASSWGGQGSYEQYF	TGTGCCAGCAGCTGGGGAGGACAGGGAAGCTACGAGCAGTACTTC	many	TRBD1	TRBV7-2	TRBJ2-7
CASREGRRAFF	TGTGCCAGCAGGGAAGGGAGGAGAGCTTTCTTT	NA	NA	TRBV7-2	TRBJ1-1
CASSAPGAGRGTDTQYF	TGTGCCAGCAGCGCACCGGGGGCGGGAAGGGGCACAGATACGCAGTATTTT	NA	NA	TRBV7-6	TRBJ2-3
CASSVGWNIQYF	TGTGCCAGCAGTGTTGGGTGGAACATTCAGTACTTC	many	NA	TRBV2	TRBJ2-4
CSGYGDLVGYTF	TGCAGCGGATATGGGGACTTAGTTGGCTACACCTTC	few	NA	TRBV29-1	TRBJ1-2
CSAPNMNGQETQYF	TGCAGTGCTCCCAATATGAACGGACAAGAGACCCAGTACTTC	medium-sized	NA	TRBV20-1	TRBJ2-5
CSASRQANTGELFF	TGCAGTGCTAGCCGGCAGGCGAACACCGGGGAGCTGTTTTTT	NA	NA	TRBV20-1	TRBJ2-2
CASSFDIGREKLFF	TGTGCCAGCAGCTTCGATATCGGGAGGGAAAAACTGTTTTTT	many	NA	TRBV7-9	TRBJ1-4
CSVAVEGGGLGEPQHF	TGCAGCGTTGCCGTGGAGGGGGGGGGACTGGGAGAGCCCCAGCATTTT	NA	NA	TRBV29-1	TRBJ1-5
CASSLAITDTQYF	TGTGCCAGCAGCTTAGCGATCACAGATACGCAGTATTTT	NA	NA	TRBV7-9	TRBJ2-3
CSAIQGLGYEQYF	TGCAGTGCTATACAGGGGCTGGGATACGAGCAGTACTTC	NA	TRBD1	TRBV20-1	TRBJ2-7
CASSVVGTGDQNTEAFF	TGTGCCAGCAGCGTAGTCGGGACAGGGGATCAGAACACTGAAGCTTTCTTT	once	TRBD1	TRBV9	TRBJ1-1
CSLSLTASGGYNTQYF	TGCAGCCTATCCCTGACGGCTAGCGGGGGCTACAATACGCAGTATTTT	many	TRBD2	TRBV29-1	TRBJ2-3
CASSYSTPNTGELFF	TGTGCCAGCAGTTACTCCACCCCCAACACCGGGGAGCTGTTTTTT	NA	NA	TRBV6-5	TRBJ2-2
CASSLDPRGRDTQYF	TGTGCCAGCAGTTTAGACCCCAGGGGGCGAGATACGCAGTATTTT	many	TRBD1	TRBV12-3/TRBV12-4	TRBJ2-3
CASRIAGGREQFF	TGTGCCAGCAGAATAGCGGGGGGGCGGGAGCAGTTCTTC	NA	TRBD2	TRBV12-3/TRBV12-4	TRBJ2-1